This T cell receptor (beta chain) was profiled in a study of long-term antiretroviral therapy in people with HIV (dated by TCRdb to the early 2020s). Study-level background: The earliest samples were collected roughly a decade before the 2015 WHO recommendation for immediate ART, at a time when ART was usually postponed until CD4 counts fell. Eleven of the 30 participants with HIV were female. A retrospective serial study tested whether ART initiation and durable HIV suppression were associated with changes in peripheral blood TRB repertoire composition and diversity. The cohort contributed 150 to 200 cryopreserved PBMC samples from 30 adults with confirmed HIV infection, collected serially over a mean of around 6 years (range 1-12). No cross-contamination during QIAcube processing turned up in test extractions that ran a monoclonal T-cell line alongside around 32 polyclonal samples. Summary of the overall study and its limitations: Since PBMC availability was limited, sequencing covered only the TCR beta chain, with no alpha chain pairing. The samples span the years 2004 to 2017, and the ART regimens used may be less effective than current regimens. Expanded TRB clones identified before ART initiation dominated the repertoire across all time points, though the dominance fluctuated and decreased in many PLHIV after ART. No data were available on ART adherence, viral resistance or therapy changes, limiting inferences about post-ART repertoire changes. Because cell numbers in pre-ART samples were limited, unsorted PBMC were profiled instead of sorted CD4+ and CD8+ T cells. ART initiation was associated with a significant increase in TRB diversity, but diversity stayed significantly below transplant donor controls even after long-term ART. HIV repertoires had narrower CDR3 length ranges than controls, and the network structure suggested an antigen-experienced repertoire that shifted only slightly toward naive after ART.

Notes on this clone: The antigen it binds to is not known. A read error may account for a junction end that differs from germline.

The immunoSEQ hsTCRB v3.0 assay was used at survey level resolution to sequence the TRB variable region. The targeted TRB sequencing depth was 40,000-50,000 T-cell genomes per sample. Pooled TRB libraries were sequenced on an Illumina MiSeq with a v3 150-cycle kit. On the study's bioinformatics: Repertoire analysis ran in R within a reproducible Nextflow workflow covering QC, data transformation and analysis. LymphoSeq2, an R package for exploring AIRR-Seq data, was used to implement the custom analyses. A few samples that produced fewer than 5000 total TRB sequences were removed, so 180 or so HIV repertoires were analyzed. Among the approximately 190 retained HIV repertoires, approximately 61 were collected before ART initiation and around 130 after ART initiation. Repertoires were downsampled to 5000 TRB nucleotide sequences, with summary statistics averaged over 100 downsampling iterations. TRB sequences were retained for analysis only if CDR3 regions of at least seven amino acids were present. Diversity was measured with a Shannon entropy-derived clonality score and the Gini coefficient. Repertoire networks linked the top 5000 CDR3 amino acid sequences whenever two sequences differed by an edit distance of one. For TRB CDR3 amino acid sequences, antigen specificity groups and MHC restriction were predicted with GLIPH2. Known CMV, EBV, HIV or tissue antigen associations were flagged by matching CDR3 amino acid sequences against VDJdb and McPAS-TCR. Pre-ART, post-ART and control groups were compared with Wilcoxon signed-rank tests and Holm-Bonferroni correction. Imported from immuneACCESS, the table was reduced by TCRdb to in-frame sequences with V and J called. These copies leave out some clones; in studies compared against another copy, an unresolved V gene accounts for under half, and the cause of the remainder is not known. The V and J calls and clone size are taken from that table; D and trimming were inferred from the DNA. Across this sample there are around 33,000 clones, with 83% seen only once. The ten largest clones take up over 7% of the sample.

Inclusion was restricted to participants for whom at least one PBMC sample before ART initiation and at least two post-ART samples were available. All participants with HIV were treated in the United States of America. Cryopreserved samples of roughly 0.85-11 million PBMC were thawed and washed before DNA extraction. At the time of the earliest PBMC sample, participants with HIV were aged between roughly 20 and 54 years. PBMC samples from each participant spanned 1-4 timepoints before ART initiation and 2-8 timepoints after ART initiation, with a median of 7 samples. Serial HIV viral load, CD4+ T-cell count, ART history and demographic data were obtained for every participant. Using a Qiagen kit on a QIAcube, genomic DNA was extracted from unsorted PBMC, with samples processed in batches of 12. The TCR sequence derives from a young man with HIV. This material consisted of unsorted PBMCs, taken 0.4 years before starting antiretroviral therapy.

This receptor has the CDR3 CASSYDPTITDTQYF. The DNA sequence is as follows: TGTGCCAGCAGTTATGACCCGACTATCACAGATACGCAGTATTTT. The chain is encoded by TRBV10-3 joined to TRBJ2-3; a tentative D call is TRBD2 (5 bases match). The CDR3 spans 15 residues, from the cysteine through the phenylalanine. Kept here is only the CDR3 DNA, which spans 45 bases and is read in frame from base 1. From the germline V gene, CDR1 is ENHRY and CDR2 is SYGVKD.